The 30 T cell receptor beta chains below all came from one sample that was sequenced in a study of blood T cell repertoires in COVID-19. Clones were sequenced by immunoSEQ multiplex PCR, and TCRdb holds only the in-frame ones, with some missing. The sample has approximately 140,000 clones, around 87% seen once; the top ten hold 10% to 15%. The specimen was peripheral blood. These receptor sequences come from a young man with COVID-19, enrolled during active disease.

V is TRBV11-2 and J is TRBJ2-1; 7 bases map to TRBD2. The ends lost 0 bases at V and 6 bases at J; junction bases unmatched: 5. The CDR3 spans 15 residues. Germline assignment: CDR1 SGHAT and CDR2 FQNNGV. Here the CDR3 reads CASSLDRLAVNEQFF. The CDR3 DNA sequence: TGTGCCAGCAGCTTAGATCGACTAGCTGTCAATGAGCAGTTCTTC.

DNA for the CDR3: TGCAGCGTTGGTCTCAGGGGGCGTCCCCTCAGCTCCTACAATGAGCAGTTCTTC. This encodes CSVGLRGRPLSSYNEQFF. V usage is TRBV29-1 and J usage is TRBJ2-1, with 8 positions matching TRBD1. This CDR3 spans 18 amino acids. Germline-derived CDR1 and CDR2 are SQVTM and ANQGSEA. V lost 4 bases, J lost 0 bases, and 14 bases stayed unmatched.

The chain couples TRBV11-1 to TRBJ2-1; perhaps TRBD2 as D (7 bases). The CDR3 loop spans 15 amino acids. The germline V gene has CDR1 SGHAT and CDR2 FQDESV (reference sequence). Trimming stripped 6 bases from V and 2 bases from J, with 14 bases between. The chain's CDR3 is CASRRAGATYNEQFF. CDR3 DNA sequence: TGTGCCAGCAGGCGCGCGGGGGCTACCTACAATGAGCAGTTCTTC.

The J gene is TRBJ1-1, the V gene TRBV12-3 or TRBV12-4; possible D gene TRBD1, 5 bases. CDR3 size: 13 residues. Trimming removed 2 bases from V and 6 bases from J, with 10 bases in between. The CDR3 here is CASSLSGYAEAFF. The DNA for the CDR3 is TGTGCCAGCAGTTTATCAGGGTACGCTGAAGCTTTCTTT.

This chain uses TRBV6-5 with TRBJ1-5, with 7 bases lining up with TRBD1. The CDR3 extends over 15 amino acids. Germline CDR1 MNHEY, CDR2 SVGAGI. Trimming at V came to 6 bases and at J to 0 bases, leaving 5 bases not matched to a gene. CDR3 nucleotides: TGTGCCAGCAGGTCCCAGGGGGATAGCAATCAGCCCCAGCATTTT. This codes for CASRSQGDSNQPQHF.

The chain carries TRBV7-2 and TRBJ1-2; 7 nucleotides line up with TRBD1. V was clipped by 5 bases and J by 8 bases; unmatched bases: 17. The germline V gene has CDR1 SGHTA and CDR2 FQGNSA. The CDR3 extends over 16 amino acids. As DNA, the CDR3 is TGTGCCAGCAGCCTTGAGGGGGCAGGGGCTGGGTTAGGCTACACCTTC. Its translation: CASSLEGAGAGLGYTF.

The chain combines TRBV7-7 with TRBJ2-3, with a weak D call TRBD2 (6 bases). V was cut by 5 bases and J by 2 bases, with 14 bases left in between. The CDR3 loop spans 15 amino acids. The germline V gene encodes CDR1 SSHAT and CDR2 FNYEAQ (reference sequence). This CDR3 is CASSPSTGATDTQYF. CDR3 DNA: TGTGCCAGCAGCCCATCCACGGGAGCCACAGATACGCAGTATTTT.

The J gene is TRBJ1-1, the V gene TRBV5-4; perhaps TRBD1 as D (5 bases). This CDR3 comprises 14 residues. Trimming stripped 2 bases from V and 3 bases from J, with 11 bases between. CDR1 and CDR2 from the germline V gene are SGHNT and YYREEE (reference sequence). The CDR3 is CASSFLGEDTEAFF. CDR3 in DNA: TGTGCCAGCAGCTTCCTAGGGGAGGACACTGAAGCTTTCTTT.

The DNA of the CDR3 is TGCGCCAGCAGCCAAGGGGGCACATTCTCCTACGAGCAGTACTTC. Residues: CASSQGGTFSYEQYF. The V gene is TRBV4-1, the J gene TRBJ2-7; perhaps TRBD1 as D (5 bases). The germline V and J ends were trimmed by 1 base and 0 bases, with 10 bases remaining between them. This CDR3 has 15 residues. CDR1 MGHRA and CDR2 YSYEKL come from the germline V gene.

The chain links TRBV7-9 to TRBJ1-1, with D possibly TRBD1 on 6 matching bases. The V end lost 5 bases, the J end lost 4 bases, and 17 bases lay between the germline ends. This CDR3 spans 15 amino acids. The germline V gene encodes CDR1 SEHNR and CDR2 FQNEAQ (reference sequence). For the CDR3, the DNA is TGTGCCAGCAGCAACGGGGGCGGGAGTCGCACTGAAGCTTTCTTT. This encodes CASSNGGGSRTEAFF.

The rearrangement uses TRBV6-2 or TRBV6-3 and TRBJ2-7; 7 bases are a match to TRBD2. The CDR3 totals 14 residues. The V gene end was trimmed by 2 bases and the J gene end by 7 bases; junction bases not matched to a gene: 8. From germline, CDR1 is MNHEY and CDR2 SVGEGT. The DNA for the CDR3 is TGTGCCAGCAGTTACCTTGGTGCGCGGGGGGAGCAGTACTTC. This translates into CASSYLGARGEQYF.

V usage is TRBV19 and J usage is TRBJ2-5; possible D gene TRBD1, 5 bases. CDR3 length: 14 residues. V shed 4 bases and J shed 5 bases, with 14 bases lying between them. CDR1 and CDR2 (germline): LNHDA, SQIVND (reference sequence). The CDR3: CASSTAREYETQYF. In DNA form, the CDR3 reads TGTGCCAGTAGTACAGCCAGGGAATATGAGACCCAGTACTTC.

This clone was seen many times. This chain uses TRBV7-2 with TRBJ1-5; D uncertain. Germline CDR1 and CDR2: SGHTA and FQGNSA. With 5 bases removed from V and 1 base from J, the gap between germline ends came to 12 bases. This CDR3 has 15 residues. Written as DNA, the CDR3 is TGTGCCAGCAGCCCAGAGGTCGAGAGCAATCAGCCCCAGCATTTT. Protein: CASSPEVESNQPQHF.

This chain connects TRBV19 to TRBJ2-5, with 9 bases identical to TRBD1. Germline assignment: CDR1 LNHDA and CDR2 SQIVND (reference sequence). The CDR3 covers 14 residues. The junction had 11 bases not matched to a gene; V was cut back by 11 bases and J by 4 bases. The CDR3 reads CASGTGYPSETQYF. CDR3 bases: TGTGCCTCCGGGACAGGGTACCCTTCAGAGACCCAGTACTTC.

This clone was observed a few times. The chain uses TRBV6-1 and TRBJ1-5; D ambiguous. V lost 3 bases to trimming and J lost 6 bases, with 12 bases between them. The CDR3 spans 14 residues. CDR1 and CDR2 from the germline V gene are MNHNS and SASEGT. CDR3 nucleotide sequence: TGTGCCAGCAGTGATTGGGAGGGAGGTCAGCCCCAGCATTTT. Translation gives CASSDWEGGQPQHF.

This clone was found once. V usage is TRBV6-6 and J usage is TRBJ2-5, with D maybe TRBD2 (7 bases). Germline CDR1 MNHNY, CDR2 SVGAGI (reference sequence). There are 16 residues in the CDR3. V was clipped by 10 bases and J by 2 bases, with 23 bases between them. CDR3: CATTKGGGRGQETQYF. The CDR3 bases are TGTGCCACGACCAAGGGAGGGGGGAGAGGGCAAGAGACCCAGTACTTC.

The chain combines TRBV4-2 with TRBJ1-4, with D tentatively TRBD1 (6 bases). This CDR3 has 15 residues. The V end lost 4 bases, the J end lost 7 bases, and 16 bases lay between the germline ends. CDR1 and CDR2 (germline): LGHNA, YNFKEQ. The CDR3 nucleotides are TGTGCCAGCAGCCCGACGGGACAAAGAGGTGAAAAACTGTTTTTT. It yields the protein CASSPTGQRGEKLFF.

Comment on this clone: At one end the junction does not follow the germline gene, possibly because of a read error. The chain combines TRBV28 with TRBJ1-4; the match to TRBD1 covers 8 bases. The CDR3 is made up of 16 amino acids. Germline lookup yields CDR1 MDHEN and CDR2 SYDVKM. CDR3 bases: TGTGCCAGCAGCACCGGACAGGGCAAAACTAATGAAAAACTGCTTTTT. Protein: CASSTGQGKTNEKLLF.

The gene calls are TRBV11-2 and TRBJ2-2; 7 bases agree with TRBD1. CDR1 and CDR2 (germline): SGHAT, FQNNGV. The trim removed 5 bases at V and 5 bases at J, leaving 20 bases unmatched. The CDR3 extends over 19 amino acids. This CDR3 is CASSTDGGFWQGVTGELFF. The CDR3 DNA sequence: TGTGCCAGCAGCACAGATGGGGGTTTTTGGCAGGGGGTGACCGGGGAGCTGTTTTTT.

The rearrangement joins TRBV19 to TRBJ1-1; no clear D. This CDR3 contains 13 residues. Per the germline V gene, CDR1 is LNHDA and CDR2 is SQIVND (reference sequence). V dropped 7 bases and J dropped 0 bases, with 9 bases sitting between them. The CDR3 is CASTPAMNTEAFF. The DNA of the CDR3 is TGTGCCAGTACGCCAGCGATGAACACTGAAGCTTTCTTT.

The genes are TRBV6-6 and TRBJ1-1; 8 nucleotides align to TRBD1. This CDR3 is built from 14 residues. Germline CDR1 reads MNHNY; CDR2 reads SVGAGI (reference sequence). J gave up 12 bases and V 0 bases, and 9 bases lay outside the gene matches. Here the CDR3 reads CASSYSPSGGTSFF. CDR3 DNA sequence: TGTGCCAGCAGTTACTCCCCTTCAGGGGGCACTTCTTTCTTT.

A note on this clone: No DNA is shown, since the ends of the CDR3 on it are uncertain; the CDR3 is the one TCRdb lists. This chain's CDR3 is CASSVGQGNEKLLF. This chain connects TRBV9 to TRBJ1-4; the table gives TRBD1 as D, unverified against the DNA. The CDR3 totals 14 residues, both ends included. Germline V gene data show CDR1 as SGDLS and CDR2 as YYNGEE.

This clone has a single count. The CDR3 loop reads CASTPRGTEPYEQYF. CDR3 bases: TGTGCCAGTACCCCCCGGGGGACAGAGCCATACGAGCAGTACTTC. The V gene is TRBV2, the J gene TRBJ2-7, with D possibly being TRBD1 (7 bases). V lost 9 bases, J lost 4 bases, and 22 bases lay in between. The CDR3 length is 15 residues. Germline-derived CDR1 and CDR2 are SNHLY and FYNNEI.

This chain links TRBV28 with TRBJ2-5, with a weak D call TRBD2 (7 bases). The V and J ends lost 11 bases and 1 base respectively, with 17 bases between them. Germline CDR1 reads MDHEN; CDR2 reads SYDVKM. The CDR3 has 14 amino acids. CDR3 amino acids: CAARGVAGQETQYF. DNA of the CDR3: TGTGCCGCAAGGGGGGTAGCGGGCCAAGAGACCCAGTACTTC.

The V gene is TRBV4-3, the J gene TRBJ2-2; perhaps TRBD2 as D (6 bases). This CDR3 is built from 16 residues. Germline CDR1 is LGHNA and CDR2 is YSLEER. V lost 2 bases to trimming and J lost 4 bases, with 14 bases between them. The CDR3 region has the DNA TGCGCCAGCAGCCAATTCCCTGGGGGGTTCACCGGGGAGCTGTTTTTT. It codes for CASSQFPGGFTGELFF.

The chain links TRBV11-3 to TRBJ2-1; weak D call: TRBD1 (6 bases). The germline V gene encodes CDR1 SGHNT and CDR2 YENEEA. The germline V and J ends were trimmed by 5 bases and 0 bases, with 8 bases remaining between them. The CDR3 runs 14 residues. The CDR3 DNA reads TGTGCCAGCAGCACAGGGTACTCCTACAATGAGCAGTTCTTC. Its translation: CASSTGYSYNEQFF.

The rearrangement joins TRBV6-5 to TRBJ2-1; D unresolved. V was shortened by 0 bases and J by 3 bases, with 6 bases between the two germline ends. This CDR3 contains 14 residues. Germline CDR1 MNHEY, CDR2 SVGAGI. CDR3 amino acids: CASSYSNSYNEQFF. The CDR3 coding sequence is TGTGCCAGCAGTTACTCTAATAGCTACAATGAGCAGTTCTTC.

The V and J genes are TRBV27 and TRBJ2-7; D remains ambiguous. The V gene lost 5 bases and the J gene lost 0 bases, with 17 bases spanning the gap. This CDR3 has 16 amino acids. Germline V gene lookup returns CDR1 MNHEY and CDR2 SMNVEV (reference sequence). The DNA of the CDR3 is TGTGCCAGCAGTCCCCCCGCAAGACGAGGCTCCTACGAGCAGTACTTC. Its protein product is CASSPPARRGSYEQYF.

The J gene is TRBJ2-5, the V gene TRBV28; D is possibly TRBD1 (6 bases). In germline, CDR1 is MDHEN, CDR2 SYDVKM. Trimming took 3 bases from V and 4 from J, leaving 12 bases between them. CDR3 length: 14 amino acids. CDR3 amino acids: CASSLTGLSETQYF. In DNA, the CDR3 is TGTGCCAGCAGTTTGACAGGTCTCTCAGAGACCCAGTACTTC.

The V and J genes are TRBV29-1 and TRBJ2-5, with 11 bases fitting TRBD2. V lost 5 bases to trimming and J lost 1 base; unmatched junction nucleotides: 18. CDR1 and CDR2 from the germline V gene are SQVTM and ANQGSEA. The CDR3 covers 19 residues. CDR3: CSVLVLMTSSGRRQETQYF. Here the CDR3 DNA reads TGCAGCGTTTTGGTTTTGATGACCTCTAGCGGGAGGCGCCAAGAGACCCAGTACTTC.